This T cell receptor (beta chain) was recovered during a study of blood T cell repertoires in COVID-19. Study in general: The United States, Italy and Spain were the sources of the acute and convalescent COVID-19 samples. The cDNA or gDNA used as material had been derived from T cells, B-cell-depleted T cells, or PBMCs.

Original data processing: Reference gene primer amplification yielded estimated nucleated cell counts. Only in-frame clones appear in the TCRdb table, and some are missing; sequencing was by immunoSEQ multiplex PCR. V and J calls and clone size come straight from that table; D and trimming were deduced from the DNA. This sample has under 70,000 clones; about 93% occur once, and the top ten carry 13% to 15%. The CDR3 sequence is 14 residues long. Germline V CDR1 and CDR2: MNHNY, SVGAGI (reference sequence). V lost 5 bases, J lost 1 base, and 11 bases lay in between. This chain uses TRBV6-6 with TRBJ1-2; tentatively, D is TRBD1 (6 bases). The sequence was collected from a human donor with active COVID-19. The donor label of this sample is uncertain. Sequencing used peripheral blood. The CDR3 reads CASSPDSRNYGYTF. CDR3 in DNA: TGTGCCAGCAGTCCGGACAGCCGTAACTATGGCTACACCTTC.